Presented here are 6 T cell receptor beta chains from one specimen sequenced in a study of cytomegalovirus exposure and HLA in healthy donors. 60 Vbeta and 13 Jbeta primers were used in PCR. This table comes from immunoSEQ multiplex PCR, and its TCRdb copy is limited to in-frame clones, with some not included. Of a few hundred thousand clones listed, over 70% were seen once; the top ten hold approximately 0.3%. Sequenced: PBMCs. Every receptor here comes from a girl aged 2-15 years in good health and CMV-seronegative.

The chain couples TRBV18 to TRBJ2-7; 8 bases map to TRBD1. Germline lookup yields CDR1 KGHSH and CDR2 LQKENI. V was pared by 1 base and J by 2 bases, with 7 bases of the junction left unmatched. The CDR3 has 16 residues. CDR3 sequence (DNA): TGTGCCAGCTCACCACTCGCGCAGGGGGCGGCCTACGAGCAGTACTTC. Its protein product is CASSPLAQGAAYEQYF.

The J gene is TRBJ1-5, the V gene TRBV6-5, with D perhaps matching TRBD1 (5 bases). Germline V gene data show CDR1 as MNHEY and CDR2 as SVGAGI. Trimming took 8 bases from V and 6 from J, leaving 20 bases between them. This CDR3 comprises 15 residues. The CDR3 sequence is CASCPQGQGSQPQHF. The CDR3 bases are TGTGCCAGCTGCCCTCAGGGCCAGGGTAGTCAGCCCCAGCATTTT.

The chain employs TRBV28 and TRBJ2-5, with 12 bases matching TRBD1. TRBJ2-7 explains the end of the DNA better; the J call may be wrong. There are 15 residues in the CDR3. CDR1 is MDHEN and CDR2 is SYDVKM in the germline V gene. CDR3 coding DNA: TGTGCCAGCAGTTTCGGGACAGGGGGCTTCTACGAGCAGTACTTC. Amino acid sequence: CASSFGTGGFYEQYF.

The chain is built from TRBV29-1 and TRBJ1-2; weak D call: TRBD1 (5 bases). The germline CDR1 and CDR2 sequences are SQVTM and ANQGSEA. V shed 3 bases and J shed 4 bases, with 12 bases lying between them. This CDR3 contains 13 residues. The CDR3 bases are TGCAGCGTTGATTGGCAGGGCGGCTATGGCTACACCTTC. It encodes CSVDWQGGYGYTF.

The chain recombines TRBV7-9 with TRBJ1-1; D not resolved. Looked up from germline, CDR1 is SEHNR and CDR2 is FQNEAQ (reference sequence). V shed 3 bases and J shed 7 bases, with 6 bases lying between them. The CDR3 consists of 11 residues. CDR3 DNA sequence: TGTGCCAGCAGCTTTGACAATGAAGCTTTCTTT. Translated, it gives CASSFDNEAFF. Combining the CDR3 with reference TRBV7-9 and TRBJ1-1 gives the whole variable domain DTGVSQNPRHKITKRGQNVTFRCDPISEHNRLYWYRQTLGQGPEFLTYFQNEAQLEKSRLLSDRFSAERPKGSFSTLEIQRTEQGDSAMYLCASSFDNEAFFGQGTRLTVV.

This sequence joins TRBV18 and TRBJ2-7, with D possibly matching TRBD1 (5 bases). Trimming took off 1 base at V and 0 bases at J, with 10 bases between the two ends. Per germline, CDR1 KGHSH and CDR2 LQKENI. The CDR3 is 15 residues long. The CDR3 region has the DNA TGTGCCAGCTCACCACGGCCGGACAACTCCTACGAGCAGTACTTC. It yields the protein CASSPRPDNSYEQYF.